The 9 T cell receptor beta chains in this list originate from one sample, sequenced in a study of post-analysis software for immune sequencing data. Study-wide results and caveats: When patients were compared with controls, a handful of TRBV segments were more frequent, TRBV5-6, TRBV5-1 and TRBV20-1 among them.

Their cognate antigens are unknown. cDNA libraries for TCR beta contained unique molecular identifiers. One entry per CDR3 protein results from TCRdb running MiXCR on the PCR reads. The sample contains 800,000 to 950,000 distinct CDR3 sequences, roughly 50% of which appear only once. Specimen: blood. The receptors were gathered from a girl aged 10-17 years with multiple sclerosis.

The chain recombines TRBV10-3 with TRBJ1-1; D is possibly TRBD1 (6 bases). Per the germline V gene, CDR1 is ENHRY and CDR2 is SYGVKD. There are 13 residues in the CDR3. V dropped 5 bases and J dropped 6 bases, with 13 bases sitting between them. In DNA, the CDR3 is TGTGCCATCAGTCAACAGGGAAAGGCTGAAGCTTTCTTT. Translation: CAISQQGKAEAFF.

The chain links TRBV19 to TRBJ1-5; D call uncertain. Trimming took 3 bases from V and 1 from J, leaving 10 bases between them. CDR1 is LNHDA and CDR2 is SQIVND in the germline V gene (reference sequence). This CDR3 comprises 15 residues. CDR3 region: CASSMFGESNQPQHF. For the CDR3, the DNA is TGTGCCAGTAGTATGTTTGGAGAGAGCAATCAGCCCCAGCATTTT.

Written as DNA, the CDR3 is TGCAGCGTGGAGGGACAGGGGTTCAACGAGCAGTACTTC. Translated: CSVEGQGFNEQYF. V and J are TRBV29-1 and TRBJ2-7; 10 bases are a match to TRBD1. CDR3 length: 13 amino acids. Germline CDR1 and CDR2: SQVTM and ANQGSEA. V lost 6 bases, J lost 5 bases, and 7 bases stayed unmatched.

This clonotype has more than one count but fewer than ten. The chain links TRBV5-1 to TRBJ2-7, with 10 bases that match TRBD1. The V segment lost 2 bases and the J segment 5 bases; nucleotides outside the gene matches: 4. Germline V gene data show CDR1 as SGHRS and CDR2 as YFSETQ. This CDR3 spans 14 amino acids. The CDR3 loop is CASSFSTGGNEQYF. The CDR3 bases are TGCGCCAGCAGCTTTTCGACAGGGGGCAACGAGCAGTACTTC. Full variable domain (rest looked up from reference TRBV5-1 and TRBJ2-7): KAGVTQTPRYLIKTRGQQVTLSCSPISGHRSVSWYQQTPGQGLQFLFEYFSETQRNKGNFPGRFSGRQFSNSRSEMNVSTLELGDSALYLCASSFSTGGNEQYFGPGTRLTVT.

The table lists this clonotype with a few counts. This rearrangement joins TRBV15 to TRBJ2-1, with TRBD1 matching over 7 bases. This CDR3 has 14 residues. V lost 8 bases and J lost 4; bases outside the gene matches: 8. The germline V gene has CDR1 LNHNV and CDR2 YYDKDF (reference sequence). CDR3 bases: TGTGCCACCTCACAGGGGAACACTTACAATGAGCAGTTCTTC. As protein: CATSQGNTYNEQFF.

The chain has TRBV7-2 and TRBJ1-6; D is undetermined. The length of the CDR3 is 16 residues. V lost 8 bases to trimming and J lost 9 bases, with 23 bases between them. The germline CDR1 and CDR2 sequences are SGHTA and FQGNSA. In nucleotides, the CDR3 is TGTGCCAGCGGGCCGGTCGTTGGTGTCCAATCTTCACCCCTCCACTTT. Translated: CASGPVVGVQSSPLHF. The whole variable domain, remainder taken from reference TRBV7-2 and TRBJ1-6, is GAGVSQSPSNKVTEKGKDVELRCDPISGHTALYWYRQSLGQGLEFLIYFQGNSAPDKSGLPSDRFSAERTGGSVSTLTIQRTQQEDSAVYLCASGPVVGVQSSPLHFGNGTRLTVT.

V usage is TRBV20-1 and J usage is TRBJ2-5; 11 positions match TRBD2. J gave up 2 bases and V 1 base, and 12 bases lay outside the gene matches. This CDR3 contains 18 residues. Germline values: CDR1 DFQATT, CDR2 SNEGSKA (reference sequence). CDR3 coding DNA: TGCAGTGCTAGAGGCGCGGGACTAGCGGTTAAGGGACAAGAGACCCAGTACTTC. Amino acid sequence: CSARGAGLAVKGQETQYF.

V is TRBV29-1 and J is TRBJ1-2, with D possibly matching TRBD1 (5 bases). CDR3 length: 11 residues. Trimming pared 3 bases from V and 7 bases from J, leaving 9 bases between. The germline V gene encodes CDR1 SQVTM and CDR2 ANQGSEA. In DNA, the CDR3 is TGCAGCGTTGACAGGGTTGTTGGCTACACCTTC. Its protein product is CSVDRVVGYTF.

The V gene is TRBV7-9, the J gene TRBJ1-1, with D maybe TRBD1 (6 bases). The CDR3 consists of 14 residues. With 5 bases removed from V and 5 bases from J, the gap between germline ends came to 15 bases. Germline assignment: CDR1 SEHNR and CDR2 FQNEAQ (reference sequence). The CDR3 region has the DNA TGTGCCAGCAGCGCGACGGACAGAAATACTGAAGCTTTCTTT. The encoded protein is CASSATDRNTEAFF. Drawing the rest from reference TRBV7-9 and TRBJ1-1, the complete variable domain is DTGVSQNPRHKITKRGQNVTFRCDPISEHNRLYWYRQTLGQGPEFLTYFQNEAQLEKSRLLSDRFSAERPKGSFSTLEIQRTEQGDSAMYLCASSATDRNTEAFFGQGTRLTVV.